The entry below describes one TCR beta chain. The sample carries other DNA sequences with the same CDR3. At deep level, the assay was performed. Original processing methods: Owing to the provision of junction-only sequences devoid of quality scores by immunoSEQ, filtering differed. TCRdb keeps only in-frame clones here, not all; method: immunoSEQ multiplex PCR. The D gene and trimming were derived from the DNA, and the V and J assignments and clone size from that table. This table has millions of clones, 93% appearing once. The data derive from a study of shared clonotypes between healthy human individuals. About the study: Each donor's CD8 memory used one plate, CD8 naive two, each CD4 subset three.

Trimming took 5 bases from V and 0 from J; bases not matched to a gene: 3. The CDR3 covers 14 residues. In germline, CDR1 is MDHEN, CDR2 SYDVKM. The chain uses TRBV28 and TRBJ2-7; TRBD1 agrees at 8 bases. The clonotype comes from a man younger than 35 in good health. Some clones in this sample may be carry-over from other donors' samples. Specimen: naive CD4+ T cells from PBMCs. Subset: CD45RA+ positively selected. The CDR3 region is CASSPGGSSYEQYF. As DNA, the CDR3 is TGTGCCAGCAGTCCAGGGGGCTCCTCCTACGAGCAGTACTTC.